Detailed here is one T cell receptor beta chain. What it binds is unknown. The source of the sample is a study of cytomegalovirus exposure and HLA in healthy donors. General study findings and limits: There were under 200 TCR beta chains listed as cytomegalovirus-associated.

The donors were members of the approximately 130-subject validation cohort (separate from the approximately 670-subject first cohort). Using immunoSEQ multiplex PCR, the repertoire was profiled, and TCRdb retains in-frame clones only, with some absent. The data show roughly 120,000 clones, roughly 84% seen once. Sequencing was done on a sample of PBMCs. This receptor was identified in a woman aged 25-40 years in good health and CMV-seronegative.

The CDR3 region has the DNA TGCGCCAGCAAAGTTAGCAAGCCCCAAGAGACCCAGTACTTC. Amino acid sequence: CASKVSKPQETQYF. The rearrangement links TRBV5-1 to TRBJ2-5; D gene unclear. V was clipped by 6 bases and J by 1 base, with 13 bases between them. CDR3 length: 14 amino acids. Germline V gene lookup returns CDR1 SGHRS and CDR2 YFSETQ.